The entry below gives a single T cell receptor beta chain sequence along with its context. TCRdb's table, derived via immunoSEQ multiplex PCR, lists solely in-frame clones and lacks some. The data contain about 260,000 clones, around 88% of them seen just once; the ten biggest clones take up more than 2%. This entry belongs to a study of blood T cell repertoires in COVID-19. V dropped 4 bases and J dropped 1 base, with 9 bases sitting between them. The germline CDR1 and CDR2 sequences are SGHTA and FQGTGA. The CDR3 length is 14 residues. The sequence was collected from a woman aged 45-65 years who had recovered from COVID-19. V usage is TRBV7-3 and J usage is TRBJ2-3; D is possibly TRBD1 (6 bases). The sequenced sample was PBMCs or T cells enriched from blood (not recorded which). The CDR3 coding sequence is TGTGCCAGCAGCTCCCGACAGGGCACAGATACGCAGTATTTT. Encoded protein: CASSSRQGTDTQYF.